This TCR beta chain was sequenced for a study of T cells after yellow fever vaccination. Looking at the study overall: When fractions had low cell numbers, they were prepared with SMART-Seq v4 Ultra Low Input.

Germline loops: CDR1 ENHRY, CDR2 SYGVKD. V lost 11 bases to trimming and J lost 4 bases, with 14 bases between them. CDR3 length equals 12 residues. There are a few counts of this clonotype. Its antigen remains unknown. Notes on the study in general: Bulk-population clonotypes that are abundant could appear as contaminants in FACS-sorted repertoires. Only a minor proportion of clonotypes was detected across both CD4 and CD8 compartments.

The study made its TCR cDNA through 5'RACE template switching. That step introduced a universal primer site along with UMIs. MiXCR was run by TCRdb on the 5' RACE reads, yielding one entry per CDR3 protein. The repertoire consists of 400,000 or so distinct CDR3 sequences, with about 17% occurring once and the leading ten covering 18%. This clonotype was sampled from a man aged 18 to 30 who received the YFV17D yellow fever vaccine. The V call is TRBV10-3, the J call TRBJ2-5; possibly TRBD1 or TRBD2 for D (6 bases each). Source: PBMCs, taken before the yellow fever booster vaccination. CDR3 coding DNA: TGTGCCGTCGCAGGAGGGGGAGAGACCCAGTACTTC. Translated, it gives CAVAGGGETQYF.